This T cell receptor (beta chain) was captured by sequencing in a study of CD8 T cells in ankylosing spondylitis. Findings and caveats of the study: Characteristic, it appeared, of ankylosing spondylitis blood was a TCR beta motif of eight or nine highly homologous variants.

Germline CDR1 DFQATT, CDR2 SNEGSKA (reference sequence). V shed 3 bases, J shed 1 base, and the junction held 5 bases outside the gene matches. The CDR3 loop spans 14 amino acids. This clonotype was picked up many times. What it recognizes is unknown. Preparation of TCR beta libraries was done by quantitative 5'-RACE with molecular barcodes. TCRdb reanalysed the 5' RACE reads using MiXCR and keeps one entry per CDR3 protein. The table includes around 330,000 distinct CDR3 sequences, around a tenth detected once. The sample comprised blood, either unsorted or a sorted T cell fraction (not recorded which). The receptor was isolated from a female donor with ankylosing spondylitis or in good health (not recorded which). The chain couples TRBV20-1 to TRBJ2-7; 8 bases align to TRBD2. The DNA of the CDR3 is TGCAGTGCTAGTTCGGGGACTAGATCCTACGAGCAGTACTTC. Translation gives CSASSGTRSYEQYF.